A single sample gave rise to the 21 T cell receptor beta chains below, sequenced in a study of cytomegalovirus exposure and HLA in healthy donors. Primers: 60 Vbeta forward and 13 Jbeta reverse. Clones were read by immunoSEQ multiplex PCR, and TCRdb kept only the in-frame ones, dropping some. Of 150,000 or so clones in the sample, approximately 80% are singletons; the top ten hold about 2.2%. The sample taken for sequencing was PBMCs. All receptors come from a man aged 50-60 years in good health and CMV-seronegative.

The V and J genes are TRBV25-1 and TRBJ1-1; possible D gene TRBD1, 5 bases. V shed 1 base and J shed 7 bases, with 16 bases lying between them. This CDR3 is 15 amino acids long. Looked up from germline, CDR1 is MGHDK and CDR2 is SYGVNS. The CDR3 region is CASSESLGEANEAFF. In nucleotides, the CDR3 is TGTGCCAGCAGTGAATCTTTAGGGGAAGCAAATGAAGCTTTCTTT.

The CDR3 loop is CASSLASVNEQYF. The CDR3 DNA sequence: TGCGCCAGCAGCTTGGCGTCAGTTAACGAGCAGTACTTC. The V and J genes are TRBV5-1 and TRBJ2-7; D remains ambiguous. The CDR3 consists of 13 residues. Trimming left V 0 bases short and J 5 bases short, with 9 bases between. Germline CDR1 and CDR2: SGHRS and YFSETQ.

The rearrangement links TRBV4-1 to TRBJ1-4; maybe TRBD1 (6 bases). Deletions cut 2 bases from V and 5 bases from J, with 12 bases between. The CDR3 sequence is 15 residues long. Germline assignment: CDR1 MGHRA and CDR2 YSYEKL. CDR3 coding DNA: TGCGCCAGCAGCCAATCCGGGACAAAGAATGAAAAACTGTTTTTT. As protein: CASSQSGTKNEKLFF.

The rearrangement links TRBV15 to TRBJ2-7; a weak D match, TRBD2 (5 bases). This CDR3 is 17 amino acids long. Germline CDR1 and CDR2: LNHNV and YYDKDF (reference sequence). V dropped 0 bases and J dropped 4 bases, with 19 bases sitting between them. CDR3 amino acids: CATSRDSVGLTRYEQYF. CDR3 bases: TGTGCCACCAGCAGAGATTCTGTTGGACTGACCCGGTACGAGCAGTACTTC.

The rearrangement uses TRBV21-1 and TRBJ2-7; the tabulated D call, TRBD1, remains unverified against the DNA. TRBV21-1 is classified as a pseudogene. This CDR3 spans 14 amino acids. CDR3 loop: CASSKGAETYEQYF. In nucleotides, the CDR3 is TGTGCCAGCAGCAAAGGGGCAGAAACCTACGAGCAGTACTTC.

CDR3 DNA: TGTGCCAGCAGTGACGGCGGGGGGGCTCGAGATACGCAGTATTTT. Translated, it gives CASSDGGGARDTQYF. The chain employs TRBV2 and TRBJ2-3; 9 positions match TRBD2. Unmatched junction bases numbered 6, after V lost 3 bases and J lost 5 bases. Germline CDR1 and CDR2: SNHLY and FYNNEI. The CDR3 is made up of 15 amino acids.

J is TRBJ1-3 and V is TRBV4-1; 8 bases fit TRBD1. The J segment lost 7 bases and the V segment lost 3 bases, leaving 11 bases of the junction unmatched. Germline CDR1 is MGHRA and CDR2 is YSYEKL. The CDR3 runs 16 residues. The CDR3 protein is CASSQIGTGEWNTIYF. Here the CDR3 DNA reads TGCGCCAGCAGCCAGATAGGGACAGGTGAATGGAACACCATATATTTT.

V usage is TRBV19 and J usage is TRBJ2-7; weak D call: TRBD2 (5 bases). The V gene lost 5 bases and the J gene lost 7 bases, with 15 bases spanning the gap. Germline CDR1 and CDR2: LNHDA and SQIVND (reference sequence). CDR3 length: 13 amino acids. This CDR3 reads CASSRDYPYEQYF. CDR3 DNA sequence: TGTGCCAGTAGTCGAGACTATCCTTATGAGCAGTACTTC.

V usage is TRBV28 and J usage is TRBJ1-6; 10 bases line up with TRBD1. Germline V gene lookup returns CDR1 MDHEN and CDR2 SYDVKM. The trim removed 6 bases at V and 6 bases at J, leaving 14 bases unmatched. This CDR3 is 18 amino acids long. DNA of the CDR3: TGTGCCAGCAGCACGATCTCCGGGACAGGGGCCGTTAATTCACCCCTCCACTTT. Residues: CASSTISGTGAVNSPLHF.

Comments on this clone: This specimen includes other DNA sequences encoding the same CDR3. This sequence joins TRBV5-6 and TRBJ2-2; D perhaps matches TRBD2 (7 bases). The CDR3 sequence is 15 residues long. The ends were cut back, 2 bases at V and 5 bases at J, with 13 bases in the middle. Germline assignment: CDR1 SGHDT and CDR2 YYEEEE. The CDR3 coding sequence is TGTGCCAGCAGCTTAGGGGGGGGTCGGACCGGGGAGCTGTTTTTT. Its protein is CASSLGGGRTGELFF.

CDR3 nucleotide sequence: TGTGCCACCAGCAACACCTTCGGACAGCGACCCTCCTCTGGAAACACCATATATTTT. Translation gives CATSNTFGQRPSSGNTIYF. This sequence joins TRBV15 and TRBJ1-3, with D possibly matching TRBD1 (6 bases). V shed 4 bases and J shed 0 bases, with 22 bases lying between them. The CDR3 runs 19 residues. Germline V gene data show CDR1 as LNHNV and CDR2 as YYDKDF (reference sequence).

The chain is built from TRBV15 and TRBJ2-6; TRBD1 matches 8 bases. From germline, CDR1 is LNHNV and CDR2 YYDKDF (reference sequence). After removal of 5 bases from V and 1 base from J, the junction contained 13 bases not matched to a gene. The CDR3 is 19 residues long. CDR3 in DNA: TGTGCCACCAGCCGTCGACCGGGACAGGTCCGTTCTGGGGCCAACGTCCTGACTTTC. Translated: CATSRRPGQVRSGANVLTF.

The chain recombines TRBV5-1 with TRBJ2-5, with 11 bases aligning to TRBD1. After removal of 4 bases from V and 2 bases from J, the junction contained 4 bases not matched to a gene. This CDR3 contains 15 residues. CDR1 is SGHRS, CDR2 YFSETQ, per germline. CDR3 nucleotide sequence: TGCGCCAGCAGCGGGGGGACAGGGGGTCAAGAGACCCAGTACTTC. Its protein is CASSGGTGGQETQYF.

This chain uses TRBV2 with TRBJ2-3; 8 bases match TRBD2. Per germline, CDR1 SNHLY and CDR2 FYNNEI. This CDR3 has 13 amino acids. The V and J ends lost 7 bases and 7 bases, in that order; junction bases with no gene match: 7. DNA of the CDR3: TGTGCCAGCACCCCGGGGGGGCGTAATACGCAGTATTTT. Residues: CASTPGGRNTQYF.

This chain uses TRBV7-8 with TRBJ1-1, with unresolved D. Germline V gene data show CDR1 as SGHVS and CDR2 as FQNEAQ. The CDR3 covers 15 residues. Trimming shortened V by 0 bases and J by 1 base, and 9 bases separated the two germline ends. CDR3 protein: CASSLATTPNTEAFF. For the CDR3, the DNA is TGTGCCAGCAGCTTAGCAACGACACCGAACACTGAAGCTTTCTTT. The full variable domain, completed using reference TRBV7-8 and TRBJ1-1, is GAGVSQSPRYKVAKRGQDVALRCDPISGHVSLFWYQQALGQGPEFLTYFQNEAQLDKSGLPSDRFFAERPEGSVSTLKIQRTQQEDSAVYLCASSLATTPNTEAFFGQGTRLTVV.

The V gene is TRBV29-1, the J gene TRBJ2-1; D perhaps matches TRBD2 (6 bases). V was trimmed by 6 bases and J by 4 bases, leaving 13 bases between them. The CDR3 runs to 13 residues. CDR1 is SQVTM and CDR2 is ANQGSEA in the germline V gene. The CDR3 DNA follows: TGCAGCGTGGGGAGGCCGGGATACAATGAGCAGTTCTTC. It encodes CSVGRPGYNEQFF.

The chain carries TRBV5-6 and TRBJ1-2, with no clear D. From germline, CDR1 is SGHDT and CDR2 YYEEEE. This CDR3 is 14 amino acids long. Trimming stripped 4 bases from V and 4 bases from J, with 14 bases between. CDR3 region: CASSPQHTSYGYTF. The CDR3 DNA reads TGTGCCAGCAGCCCCCAACATACCAGCTATGGCTACACCTTC.

Points on this clone: Other nucleotide sequences in the sample specify the same CDR3. This sequence joins TRBV7-3 and TRBJ2-1; TRBD2 aligns across 10 bases. The germline CDR1 and CDR2 sequences are SGHTA and FQGTGA. V lost 0 bases, J lost 5 bases, and 4 bases stayed unmatched. The CDR3 length is 16 residues. CDR3 coding DNA: TGTGCCAGCAGCTTAACGTTAGCGGGGGGTAACAATGAGCAGTTCTTC. This encodes CASSLTLAGGNNEQFF.

This clone has only a few counts. The chain has TRBV11-2 and TRBJ1-1; D perhaps matches TRBD1 (5 bases). Trimming took 2 bases from V and 1 from J, leaving 5 bases between them. Germline V CDR1 and CDR2: SGHAT, FQNNGV. This CDR3 has 13 residues. This chain's CDR3 is CASSLQGNTEAFF. In DNA form, the CDR3 reads TGTGCCAGCAGCTTACAGGGGAACACTGAAGCTTTCTTT.

This clone was counted a few times. This sample includes further DNA sequences coding for the same CDR3. The chain uses TRBV2 and TRBJ1-5; 9 bases agree with TRBD1. Germline CDR1 reads SNHLY; CDR2 reads FYNNEI. This CDR3 is 15 amino acids long. The trim removed 6 bases at V and 2 bases at J, leaving 5 bases unmatched. The CDR3 reads CASSGQGSGNQPQHF. The CDR3 DNA reads TGTGCCAGCAGCGGACAGGGGTCAGGCAATCAGCCCCAGCATTTT.

This chain connects TRBV12-5 to TRBJ1-4; D may be TRBD1 (5 bases). The CDR3 covers 14 residues. Germline V gene lookup returns CDR1 LGHNT and CDR2 FRNRAP. The V gene lost 4 bases and the J gene lost 4 bases, with 10 bases spanning the gap. CDR3 residues: CASGSRGNNEKLFF. The CDR3, as DNA: TGTGCTAGTGGTTCCCGGGGGAATAATGAAAAACTGTTTTTT.